The 4 T cell receptor beta chains below were found in one sample sequenced in a study of read filtering for tumor transcriptome and immune sequencing. From roughly 0.4 ug of RNA, a library with molecular barcoded alpha/delta and beta/gamma adaptors was made. TCRdb re-called the reads through MiXCR, storing one row per CDR3 protein. The sample lists about 48,000 distinct CDR3 sequences, around 20% seen once, with roughly 15% in the top ten. Specimen: a population of CD138-negative cells sorted from bone marrow. Receptors originate from a donor over 35 with multiple myeloma.

This clonotype was observed many times. The chain uses TRBV7-2 and TRBJ2-3; perhaps TRBD1 as D (6 bases). This CDR3 contains 16 residues. The germline gives CDR1 SGHTA, CDR2 FQGNSA. With 1 base removed from V and 5 bases from J, the gap between germline ends came to 16 bases. CDR3 nucleotide sequence: TGTGCCAGCAGCTTAGGGGGGCTTATGTCCGAAGATACGCAGTATTTT. This translates into CASSLGGLMSEDTQYF.

This clonotype was recorded many times. The rearrangement links TRBV2 to TRBJ2-5; D ambiguous. V dropped 10 bases and J dropped 3 bases, with 15 bases sitting between them. The V gene's germline CDR1 is SNHLY and CDR2 FYNNEI. This CDR3 is 13 amino acids long. CDR3 in DNA: TGTGCCATTCCCCGGGTAATGGAAGAGACCCAGTACTTC. Translated: CAIPRVMEETQYF.

This clonotype was detected many times. The chain joins TRBV2 to TRBJ2-5; 11 nucleotides match TRBD1. Losses at the gene ends were 7 bases for V and 5 bases for J; bases not matched to a gene: 9. The CDR3 length is 15 residues. Germline-derived CDR1 and CDR2 are SNHLY and FYNNEI. The CDR3 DNA reads TGTGCCAGCACCACGGGGGGACAGGGGGTGGAGACCCAGTACTTC. It specifies CASTTGGQGVETQYF. The entire variable domain, with the rest obtained from reference TRBV2 and TRBJ2-5, is as follows: EPEVTQTPSHQVTQMGQEVILRCVPISNHLYFYWYRQILGQKVEFLVSFYNNEISEKSEIFDDQFSVERPDGSNFTLKIRSTKLEDSAMYFCASTTGGQGVETQYFGPGTRLLVL.

This clonotype was counted at least ten times. The rearrangement joins TRBV5-1 to TRBJ1-1; D may be TRBD1 (5 bases). From germline, CDR1 is SGHRS and CDR2 YFSETQ. Trimming shortened V by 3 bases and J by 7 bases, and 13 bases separated the two germline ends. This CDR3 region has 13 residues. CDR3 sequence reads: CASSSGTSLEAFF. The CDR3 DNA is TGCGCCAGCAGCTCGGGGACTAGCCTTGAAGCTTTCTTT.